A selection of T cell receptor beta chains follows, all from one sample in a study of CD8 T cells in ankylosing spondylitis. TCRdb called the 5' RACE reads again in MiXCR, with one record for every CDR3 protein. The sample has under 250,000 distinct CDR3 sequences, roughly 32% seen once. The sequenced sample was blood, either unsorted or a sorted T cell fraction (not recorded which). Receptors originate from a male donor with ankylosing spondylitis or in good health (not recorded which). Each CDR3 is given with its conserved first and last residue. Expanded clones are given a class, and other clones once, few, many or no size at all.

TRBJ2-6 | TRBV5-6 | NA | CASSLQSGANVLTF
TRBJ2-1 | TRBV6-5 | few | CASSYSLAGENEQFF
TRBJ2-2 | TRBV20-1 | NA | CSARALGGLSNTGELFF
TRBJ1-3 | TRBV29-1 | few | CSVEDQGNTIYF
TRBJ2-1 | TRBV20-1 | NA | CCARELAGGQTYNEQFF
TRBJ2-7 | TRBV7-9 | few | CASSLGRGWYEQYF
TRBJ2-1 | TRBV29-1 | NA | CSVIGQNNEQFF
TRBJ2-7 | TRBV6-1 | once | CASMSPAYEQYF
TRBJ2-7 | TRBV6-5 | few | CASSSRDIGRVGEQYF
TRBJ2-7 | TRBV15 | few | CATSRQGLAGEQYF
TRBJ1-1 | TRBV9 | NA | CASSPRTDVEAFF
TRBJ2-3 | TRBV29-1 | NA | CSVVRVGTSTDTQYF
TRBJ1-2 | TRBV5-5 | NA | CASSLGQTGAYGYTF
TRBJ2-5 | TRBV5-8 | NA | CASSSPVGAEKTQYF
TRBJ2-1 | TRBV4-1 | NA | CASRDINEQFF
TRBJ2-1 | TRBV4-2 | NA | CASSQDGRTVNEQFF
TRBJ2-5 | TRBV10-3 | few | CAIGGQQETQYF
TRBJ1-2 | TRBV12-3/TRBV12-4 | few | CAIRPASGQVYF
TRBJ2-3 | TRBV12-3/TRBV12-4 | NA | CASSLDHAWVRLDTQYF
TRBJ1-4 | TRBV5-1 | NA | CASCREGGNEKLFF
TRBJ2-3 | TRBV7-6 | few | CASSDSTGWGTDTQYF
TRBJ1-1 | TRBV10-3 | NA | CATRGVDTEAFF
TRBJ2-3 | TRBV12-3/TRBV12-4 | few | CASSQGLNRDTQYF
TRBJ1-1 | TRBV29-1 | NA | CSVEDLIRDTEAFF
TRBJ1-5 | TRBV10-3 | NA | CAIRQGSNQPQHF
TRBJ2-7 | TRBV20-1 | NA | CSAILFRDRVEQYF
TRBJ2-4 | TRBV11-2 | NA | CASSPNQGVEAKNIQYF
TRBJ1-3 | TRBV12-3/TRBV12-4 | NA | CASSWDTLSSGNTIYF
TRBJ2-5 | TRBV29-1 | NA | CSVGLLQETQYF
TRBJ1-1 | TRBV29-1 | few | CSVEDWERRGRAEAFF
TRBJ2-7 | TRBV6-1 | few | CASRDDSGSSYEQYF
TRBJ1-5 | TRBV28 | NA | CASSPGTGGINQPQHF
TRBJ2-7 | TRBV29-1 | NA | CSVMGTGTTYEQYF
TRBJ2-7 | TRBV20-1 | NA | CSVSGTSYEQYF
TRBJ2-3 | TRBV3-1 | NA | CASSQASGTDTQYF
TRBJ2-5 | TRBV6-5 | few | CASSSLAGWAETQYF
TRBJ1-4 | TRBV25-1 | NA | CASSDGLGTRNEKLFF
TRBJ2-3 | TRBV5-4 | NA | CASSSAVGQGARGSTDTQYF
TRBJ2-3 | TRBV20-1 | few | CSAQTAGGRADTQYF
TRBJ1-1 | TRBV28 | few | CASRPNSRRDTEAFF
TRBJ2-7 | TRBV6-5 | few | CASSNDRGSREQYF